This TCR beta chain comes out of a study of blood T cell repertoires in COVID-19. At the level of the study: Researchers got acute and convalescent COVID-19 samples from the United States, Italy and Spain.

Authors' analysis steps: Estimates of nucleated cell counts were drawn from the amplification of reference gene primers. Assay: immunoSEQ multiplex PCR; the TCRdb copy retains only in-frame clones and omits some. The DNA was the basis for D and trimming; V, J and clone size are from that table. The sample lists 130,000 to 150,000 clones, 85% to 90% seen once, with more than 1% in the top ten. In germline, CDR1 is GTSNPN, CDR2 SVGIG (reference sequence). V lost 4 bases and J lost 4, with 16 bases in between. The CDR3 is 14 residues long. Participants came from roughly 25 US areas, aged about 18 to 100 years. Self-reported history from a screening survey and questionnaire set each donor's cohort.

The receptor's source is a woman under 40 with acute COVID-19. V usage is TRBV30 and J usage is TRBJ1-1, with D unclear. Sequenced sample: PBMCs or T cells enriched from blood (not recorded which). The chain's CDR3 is CAWNWAGVGTEAFF. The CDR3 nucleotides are TGTGCCTGGAATTGGGCCGGGGTAGGCACTGAAGCTTTCTTT.